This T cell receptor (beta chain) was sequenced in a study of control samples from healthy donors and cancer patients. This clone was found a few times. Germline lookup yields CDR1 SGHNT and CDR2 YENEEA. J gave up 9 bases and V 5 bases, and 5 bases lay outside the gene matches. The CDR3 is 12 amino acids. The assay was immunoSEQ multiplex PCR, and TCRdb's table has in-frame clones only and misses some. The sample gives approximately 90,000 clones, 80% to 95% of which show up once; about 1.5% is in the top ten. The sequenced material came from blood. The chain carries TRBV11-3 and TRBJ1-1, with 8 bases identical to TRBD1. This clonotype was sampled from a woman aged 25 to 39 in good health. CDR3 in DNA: TGTGCCAGCAGCAAGGACAGGGTCCAAGCTTTCTTT. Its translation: CASSKDRVQAFF. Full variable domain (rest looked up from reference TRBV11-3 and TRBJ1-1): EAGVVQSPRYKIIEKKQPVAFWCNPISGHNTLYWYLQNLGQGPELLIRYENEEAVDDSQLPKDRFSAERLKGVDSTLKIQPAELGDSAVYLCASSKDRVQAFFGQGTRLTVV.